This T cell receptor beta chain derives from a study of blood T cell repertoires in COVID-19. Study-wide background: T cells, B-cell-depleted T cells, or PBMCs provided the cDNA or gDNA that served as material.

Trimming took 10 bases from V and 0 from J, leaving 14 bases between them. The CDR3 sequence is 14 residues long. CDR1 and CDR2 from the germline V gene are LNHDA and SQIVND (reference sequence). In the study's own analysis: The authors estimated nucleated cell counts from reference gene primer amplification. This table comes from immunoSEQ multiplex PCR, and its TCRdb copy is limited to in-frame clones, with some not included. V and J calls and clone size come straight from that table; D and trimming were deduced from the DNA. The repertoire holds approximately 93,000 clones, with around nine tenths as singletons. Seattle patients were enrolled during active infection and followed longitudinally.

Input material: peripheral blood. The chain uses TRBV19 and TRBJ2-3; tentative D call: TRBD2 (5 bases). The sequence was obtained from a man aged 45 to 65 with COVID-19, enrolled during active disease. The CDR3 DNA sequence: TGTGCCACCTCACTAGGCTTAAGCACAGATACGCAGTATTTT. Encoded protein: CATSLGLSTDTQYF.